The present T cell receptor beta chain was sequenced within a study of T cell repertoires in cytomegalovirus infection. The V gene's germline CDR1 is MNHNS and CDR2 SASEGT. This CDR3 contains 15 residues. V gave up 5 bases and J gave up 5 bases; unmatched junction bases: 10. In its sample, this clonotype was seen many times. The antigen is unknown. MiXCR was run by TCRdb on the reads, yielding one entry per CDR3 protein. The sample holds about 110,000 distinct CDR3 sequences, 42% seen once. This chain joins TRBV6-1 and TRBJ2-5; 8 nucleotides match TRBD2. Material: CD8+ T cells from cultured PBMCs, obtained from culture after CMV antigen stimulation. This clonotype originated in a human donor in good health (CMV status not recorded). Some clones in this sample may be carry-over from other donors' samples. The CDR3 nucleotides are TGTGCCAGCAGTCCCGGGGGGGGAAGTTTCGAGACCCAGTACTTC. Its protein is CASSPGGGSFETQYF.